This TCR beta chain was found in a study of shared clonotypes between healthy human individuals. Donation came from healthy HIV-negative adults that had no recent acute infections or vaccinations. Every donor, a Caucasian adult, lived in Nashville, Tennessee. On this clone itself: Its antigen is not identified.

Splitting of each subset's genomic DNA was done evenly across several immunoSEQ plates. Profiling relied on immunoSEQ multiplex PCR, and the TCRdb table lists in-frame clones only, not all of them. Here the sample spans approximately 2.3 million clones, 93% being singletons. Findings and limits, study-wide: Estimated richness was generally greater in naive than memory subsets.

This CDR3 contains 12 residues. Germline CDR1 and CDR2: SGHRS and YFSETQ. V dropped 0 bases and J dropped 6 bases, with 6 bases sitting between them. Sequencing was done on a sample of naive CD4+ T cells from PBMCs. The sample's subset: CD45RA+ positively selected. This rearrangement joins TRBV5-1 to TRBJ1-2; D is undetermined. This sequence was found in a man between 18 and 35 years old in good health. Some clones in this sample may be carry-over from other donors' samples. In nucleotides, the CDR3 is TGCGCCAGCAGCTTGGCCCGTGATGGCTACACCTTC. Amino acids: CASSLARDGYTF. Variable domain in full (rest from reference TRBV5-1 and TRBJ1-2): KAGVTQTPRYLIKTRGQQVTLSCSPISGHRSVSWYQQTPGQGLQFLFEYFSETQRNKGNFPGRFSGRQFSNSRSEMNVSTLELGDSALYLCASSLARDGYTFGSGTRLTVV.